This T cell receptor (beta chain) was sequenced during a study of CDR3 diversity in severe acne (dated by TCRdb to the late 2010s). CDR1 is given as SGHRS and CDR2 as YFSETQ, both from the germline V gene. From the cysteine through the phenylalanine, the CDR3 covers 15 amino acids. Here the CDR3 DNA is all that survives: 45 bases in frame from base 1. Of note for this clonotype: There is no known antigen for this receptor. The junction departs from the called germline gene at one end, perhaps through a read error.

To prepare the library, PCR was applied. The instrument was an Illumina HiSeq 2000. TCRdb redid the processing of the public reads, applying fastp at Q25 and MiXCR, and retained in-frame beta chains. Records with the same CDR3 protein are collapsed into one entry carrying the most frequent genes and DNA. A total of roughly 81,000 distinct CDR3 sequences appear in this sample, roughly half of them only once. Over 9% of the sample is held by the ten biggest clonotypes. Input material: blood. The receptor was isolated from a male donor in good health, serving as a control. The chain was built from TRBV5-1 and TRBJ1-6; TRBD1 agrees with 7 junctional bases. In nucleotide form, the sequence is TGCGCCGGCAGCTTGGGCAGGGGGGGGGATTCACCCCTCCACTTT. This is translated as CAGSLGRGGDSPLHF.